The entry that follows covers one TCR beta chain sequence. Its antigen is not identified. This sample was included in a study of Graves' ophthalmopathy and Graves' hyperthyroidism. Study background: Untreated patients at initial diagnosis provided peripheral blood. Whole-study results and caveats: Ophthalmopathy progression cases were predicted by the model with 70.59% sensitivity and 72% to 85% specificity.

Deletions cut 7 bases from V and 1 base from J, with 16 bases between. CDR1 and CDR2 (germline): ENHRY, SYGVKD. This CDR3 contains 15 residues. The authors amplified TCR beta CDR3 regions from RNA transcripts. HTBI-primed first-round RT-PCR preceded second-round multiplex PCR. In TCRdb, the multiplex PCR reads were re-called with MiXCR into one record per CDR3 protein. The sample comprises about 400,000 distinct CDR3 sequences, around 21% of which are singletons, and under 3.5% rests with the top ten. Stable hyperthyroid donors showed no ophthalmopathy during 18 months follow-up. Pregnancy or lactation, uncontrolled infections and other autoimmune diseases were grounds for excluding patients.

Sequences were obtained from peripheral blood. The J gene is TRBJ2-5, the V gene TRBV10-3; TRBD1 might be the D (6 bases). This TCR was sampled from a woman under 30 with stable Graves' hyperthyroidism. The CDR3 loop is CAIKEWADSQETQYF. CDR3 DNA: TGTGCCATCAAGGAATGGGCGGACAGCCAAGAGACCCAGTACTTC.